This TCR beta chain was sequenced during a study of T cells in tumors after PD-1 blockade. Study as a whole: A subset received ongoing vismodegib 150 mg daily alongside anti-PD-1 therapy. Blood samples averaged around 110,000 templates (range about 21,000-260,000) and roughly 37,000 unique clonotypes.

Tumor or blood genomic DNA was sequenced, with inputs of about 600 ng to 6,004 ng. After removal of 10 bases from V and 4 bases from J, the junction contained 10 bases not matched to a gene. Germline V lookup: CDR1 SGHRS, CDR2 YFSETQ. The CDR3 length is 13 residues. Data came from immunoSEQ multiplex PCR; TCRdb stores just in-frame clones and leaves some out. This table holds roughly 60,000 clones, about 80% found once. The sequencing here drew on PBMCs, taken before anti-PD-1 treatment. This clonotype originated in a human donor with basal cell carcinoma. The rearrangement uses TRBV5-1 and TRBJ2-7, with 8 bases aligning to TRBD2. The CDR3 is CARRRGGAYEQYF. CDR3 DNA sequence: TGCGCCCGCCGCCGGGGGGGGGCGTACGAGCAGTACTTC. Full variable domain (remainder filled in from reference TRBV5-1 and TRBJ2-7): KAGVTQTPRYLIKTRGQQVTLSCSPISGHRSVSWYQQTPGQGLQFLFEYFSETQRNKGNFPGRFSGRQFSNSRSEMNVSTLELGDSALYLCARRRGGAYEQYFGPGTRLTVT.